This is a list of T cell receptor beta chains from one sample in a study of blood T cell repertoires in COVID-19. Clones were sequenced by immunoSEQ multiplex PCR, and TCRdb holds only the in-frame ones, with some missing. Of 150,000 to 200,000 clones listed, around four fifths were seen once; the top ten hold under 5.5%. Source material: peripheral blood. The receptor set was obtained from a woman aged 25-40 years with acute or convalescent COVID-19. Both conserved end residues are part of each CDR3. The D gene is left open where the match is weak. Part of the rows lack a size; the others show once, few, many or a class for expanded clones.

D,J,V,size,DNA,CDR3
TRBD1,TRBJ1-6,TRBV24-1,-,TGTGCCACCAGTGATGCCCCCGGGACAGGGGTTTCACCCCTCCACTTT,CATSDAPGTGVSPLHF
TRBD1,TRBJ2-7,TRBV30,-,TGTGCCTGGAGCGACAGGGGACTCACCTACGAGCAGTACTTC,CAWSDRGLTYEQYF
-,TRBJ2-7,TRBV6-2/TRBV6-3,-,TGTGCCAGCAGTTATAACAGGGACTACGAGCAGTACTTC,CASSYNRDYEQYF
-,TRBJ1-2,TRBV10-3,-,TGTGCGAACTTCGGGGGGGGTAACTATGGCTACACCTTC,CANFGGGNYGYTF
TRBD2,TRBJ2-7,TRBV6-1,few,TGTGCCAGCAGTGAACTGAGCGGGGCATCCTACGAGCAGTACTTC,CASSELSGASYEQYF
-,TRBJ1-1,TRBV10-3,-,TGTGCCATCAGTGAGCCGGGACAAACGGGCACTGAAGCTTTCTTT,CAISEPGQTGTEAFF
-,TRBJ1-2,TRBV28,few,TGTGCCAGCAGTACCAGGGGCCCTACAGGCTACACCTTC,CASSTRGPTGYTF
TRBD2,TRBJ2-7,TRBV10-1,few,TGCGCCAGCGCCACCGCCCGCGGGAGTTCCTACGAGCAGTACTTC,CASATARGSSYEQYF
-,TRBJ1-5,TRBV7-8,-,TGTGCCAGCAGCTTCCGACGGACTCCTATCAATCAGCCCCAGCATTTT,CASSFRRTPINQPQHF
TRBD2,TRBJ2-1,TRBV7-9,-,TGTGCCAGCACCTTAGCTGAGGGAGGGGCCAATGAGCAGTTCTTC,CASTLAEGGANEQFF
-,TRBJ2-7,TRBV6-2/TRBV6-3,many,TGTGCCAGCAGTTACTCGCGGGTTATTAGCTCCTACGAGCAGTACTTC,CASSYSRVISSYEQYF
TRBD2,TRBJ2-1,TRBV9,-,TGTGCCAGCAGCGTAGGAGGGCTAGCGGGAGATATGAATGAGCAGTTCTTC,CASSVGGLAGDMNEQFF
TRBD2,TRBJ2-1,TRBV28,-,TGTGCCAGCAGTACATCCGAAGCGGGGGGGATCAATGAGCAGTTCTTC,CASSTSEAGGINEQFF